The rows below give T cell receptor beta chains drawn from one sample of a study of cytomegalovirus exposure and HLA in healthy donors. TCRdb's table, derived via immunoSEQ multiplex PCR, lists solely in-frame clones and lacks some. The sample has 160,000 or so clones, 65% to 85% seen once. Specimen: PBMCs. Source of these receptors: a man aged 55 to 70 in good health and CMV-seronegative. Both conserved end residues are part of each CDR3. The D gene is left open where the match is weak. Some rows have no size entry. The others give once, few or many, or a class for an expanded clone.

TRBV2	-	TRBD2	TRBJ2-5	16	CASIPGRRGGVETQYF	TGTGCCAGCATCCCTGGGAGGCGGGGGGGCGTCGAGACCCAGTACTTC
TRBV5-4	-	TRBD2	TRBJ2-7	14	CASSLGGRVYEQYF	TGTGCCAGCAGCTTAGGCGGGAGGGTCTACGAGCAGTACTTC
TRBV7-9	-	-	TRBJ2-7	15	CSSSPGEAFGYEQYF	TGTTCCAGCAGCCCCGGGGAGGCTTTTGGCTATGAGCAGTACTTC
TRBV18	-	-	TRBJ2-1	16	CASSQDAGKGFNEQFF	TGTGCCAGCTCACAAGATGCAGGGAAAGGCTTCAATGAGCAGTTCTTC
TRBV28	-	-	TRBJ1-1	14	CASSLWGANTEAFF	TGTGCCAGCAGTTTATGGGGCGCGAACACTGAAGCTTTCTTT
TRBV9	-	TRBD1	TRBJ1-4	16	CASSAAQGASNEKLFF	TGTGCCAGCAGCGCGGCTCAGGGGGCATCTAATGAAAAACTGTTTTTT
TRBV10-1	-	-	TRBJ2-5	13	CASSETDGETQYF	TGCGCCAGCAGTGAGACTGACGGGGAGACCCAGTACTTC
TRBV29-1	-	TRBD1	TRBJ1-2	13	CTHPPGGAGGYTF	TGCACCCACCCCCCAGGGGGCGCTGGTGGCTACACCTTC
TRBV19	-	-	TRBJ1-2	13	CASSPGQPYGYTF	TGTGCCAGTAGTCCCGGACAGCCTTATGGCTACACCTTC
TRBV19	-	TRBD1	TRBJ2-1	17	CASNLDRGLLGRNEQFF	TGTGCCAGTAACCTGGACAGGGGGCTTTTGGGCCGGAATGAGCAGTTCTTC
TRBV4-1	-	TRBD1	TRBJ1-5	14	CASSQGQGNQPQHF	TGCGCCAGCAGCCAGGGACAGGGCAATCAGCCCCAGCATTTT
TRBV7-2	-	-	TRBJ2-4	14	CASSLARQGNIQYF	TGTGCCAGCAGCTTAGCGCGGCAGGGGAACATTCAGTACTTC
TRBV5-1	-	-	TRBJ2-1	14	CASSLSTLGNEQFF	TGCGCCAGCAGCTTGTCGACTCTGGGCAATGAGCAGTTCTTC
TRBV10-3	-	-	TRBJ2-7	15	CATGPQRTDTSEQYF	TGTGCCACAGGACCTCAAAGGACAGATACCAGCGAGCAGTACTTC
TRBV19	-	TRBD2	TRBJ2-1	18	CASSIAGTSGRRVNEQFF	TGTGCCAGTAGTATAGCAGGGACTAGCGGGAGAAGGGTAAATGAGCAGTTCTTC
TRBV2	-	-	TRBJ1-1	14	CASSAQGGDTEAFF	TGTGCCAGCAGCGCACAGGGAGGGGACACTGAAGCTTTCTTT
TRBV28	-	TRBD1	TRBJ2-5	15	CASSRRTTGVETQYF	TGTGCCAGCAGCCGGAGGACGACAGGGGTTGAGACCCAGTACTTC
TRBV6-5	-	TRBD1	TRBJ1-2	14	CASRISTGDYGYTF	TGTGCCAGCAGGATCTCGACAGGGGACTATGGCTACACCTTC
TRBV5-5	-	-	TRBJ2-6	15	CASSLGVSGANVLTF	TGTGCCAGCAGCCTAGGGGTTTCTGGGGCCAACGTCCTGACTTTC
TRBV5-1	-	TRBD1	TRBJ1-2	16	CARRRGGTATNYGYTF	TGCGCCAGAAGGCGCGGAGGGACAGCTACTAACTATGGCTACACCTTC
TRBV27	-	TRBD2	TRBJ2-7	17	CASSLFSVGTGGHEQYF	TGTGCCAGCAGTTTGTTTTCGGTCGGGACGGGAGGGCACGAGCAGTACTTC
TRBV6-1	-	TRBD1	TRBJ2-7	13	CASRQGQSYEQYF	TGTGCCAGCAGGCAGGGACAGTCTTACGAGCAGTACTTC
TRBV10-3	-	TRBD1	TRBJ1-1	13	CAISESTGVEAFF	TGTGCCATCAGTGAGTCGACAGGGGTTGAAGCTTTCTTT
TRBV27	few	TRBD2	TRBJ2-3	15	CASRRLAGPPDTQYF	TGTGCCAGCAGGCGACTAGCGGGCCCCCCAGATACGCAGTATTTT
TRBV7-9	-	-	TRBJ1-5	18	CSSSQWSQSGDRNQPQHF	TGTTCCAGCAGCCAGTGGTCTCAATCGGGGGATCGCAATCAGCCCCAGCATTTT
TRBV6-5	-	TRBD1	TRBJ1-1	16	CASSFQGVGGITEAFF	TGTGCCAGCAGTTTCCAGGGGGTAGGAGGGATCACTGAAGCTTTCTTT
TRBV4-1	once	-	TRBJ2-3	15	CASSHIGVGTDTQYF	TGCGCCAGCAGCCATATCGGGGTAGGCACAGATACGCAGTATTTT
TRBV28	-	TRBD1	TRBJ1-5	15	CASRGTDRGNQPQHF	TGTGCCAGCAGGGGAACGGACAGGGGCAATCAGCCCCAGCATTTT
TRBV5-4	-	TRBD1	TRBJ1-2	13	CASSFQGASGYTF	TGTGCCAGCAGCTTTCAGGGGGCGTCTGGCTACACCTTC
TRBV4-3	-	-	TRBJ1-3	14	CASSRIVLGDTIYF	TGCGCCAGCAGCCGTATCGTCCTAGGTGACACCATATATTTT
TRBV9	-	TRBD2	TRBJ2-3	16	CASSVQAGAVTDTQYF	TGTGCCAGCAGCGTACAAGCGGGGGCCGTCACAGATACGCAGTATTTT
TRBV21-1	few	-	TRBJ2-2	16	CASGEVTGGFGGELFF	TGTGCCAGCGGGGAGGTGACAGGGGGCTTTGGCGGGGAGCTGTTTTTT
TRBV6-6	-	TRBD1	TRBJ1-4	16	CASSYHTQGGNEKLFF	TGTGCCAGCAGTTACCACACACAGGGGGGTAATGAAAAACTGTTTTTT
TRBV23-1	-	TRBD1	TRBJ2-6	18	CASSRPGPTGAGANVLTF	TGCGCCAGCAGTCGACCGGGACCAACAGGGGCCGGGGCCAACGTCCTGACTTTC
TRBV27	-	-	TRBJ1-1	15	CASMGSGGPDTEAFF	TGTGCCAGCATGGGGTCCGGGGGGCCGGACACTGAAGCTTTCTTT
TRBV7-9	-	-	TRBJ1-4	14	CASRSGPSGEKLFF	TGTGCCAGCAGGTCCGGCCCTTCGGGTGAAAAACTGTTTTTT
TRBV29-1	-	TRBD2	TRBJ2-2	13	CSVATSGPGELFF	TGCAGCGTCGCTACTAGCGGTCCCGGGGAGCTGTTTTTT
TRBV7-3	-	-	TRBJ2-3	14	CASSFGTGSDTQYF	TGTGCCAGCAGCTTTGGAACAGGGTCAGATACGCAGTATTTT
TRBV7-9	-	TRBD1	TRBJ2-2	15	CSSSSQGNLAGELFF	TGTTCCAGCAGCTCACAGGGGAACCTGGCCGGGGAGCTGTTTTTT
TRBV6-5	-	-	TRBJ2-2	14	CATSGGPNTGELFF	TGTGCCACATCCGGGGGTCCAAACACCGGGGAGCTGTTTTTT
TRBV2	-	-	TRBJ1-1	13	CASSVDSNTEAFF	TGTGCCAGCAGTGTGGACTCTAACACTGAAGCTTTCTTT
TRBV7-2	-	TRBD1	TRBJ2-5	14	CASSLRQGSETQYF	TGTGCCAGCAGCCTACGACAGGGGTCGGAGACCCAGTACTTC
TRBV19	few	TRBD1	TRBJ1-1	15	CASSMRGTGQGEAFF	TGTGCCAGTAGTATGAGGGGGACAGGACAAGGGGAAGCTTTCTTT
TRBV28	-	-	TRBJ1-4	14	CASSLLGLNEKLFF	TGTGCCAGCAGTTTATTGGGGCTAAATGAAAAACTGTTTTTT
TRBV19	-	-	TRBJ1-5	16	CASRIGTRAVNQPQHF	TGTGCCAGTCGGATTGGGACAAGGGCAGTGAATCAGCCCCAGCATTTT